One sample yielded the 3 T cell receptor beta chains listed below, sequenced in a study of T-cell memory formation after mild COVID-19. TCRdb re-called the 5' RACE reads through MiXCR, storing one row per CDR3 protein. The sample lists under 450,000 distinct CDR3 sequences, about 20% occurring once. Source material: PBMCs or a T cell subset sorted from them (not recorded which). Every receptor here comes from a man aged 18-30 years who had mild COVID-19 (a few samples of this study predate the infection). Cell type and time point are not known.

The chain carries TRBV30 and TRBJ1-2, with TRBD1 matching over 7 bases. Trimming at V came to 5 bases and at J to 8 bases, leaving 8 bases not matched to a gene. The CDR3 length is 12 residues. From germline, CDR1 is GTSNPN and CDR2 SVGIG (reference sequence). The CDR3, as DNA: TGTGCCTGGGTCGGGACAGCCTCCGGCTACACCTTC. Translation gives CAWVGTASGYTF.

This clonotype was recorded a few times. The chain uses TRBV4-2 and TRBJ1-5; the D gene is possibly TRBD1 (5 bases). The germline V gene has CDR1 LGHNA and CDR2 YNFKEQ. The V and J ends lost 3 bases and 7 bases respectively, with 13 bases between them. CDR3 size: 14 residues. The CDR3 DNA is TGTGCCAGCAGCCAGGGGACGGTAACGCAGCCCCAGCATTTT. Its protein product is CASSQGTVTQPQHF.

CDR3 residues: CASSQMGPGGSGGGYTF. The CDR3 region has the DNA TGCGCCAGCAGCCAAATGGGCCCGGGGGGCTCAGGGGGCGGCTACACCTTC. The rearrangement joins TRBV4-1 to TRBJ1-2; 8 bases fit TRBD1. Germline values: CDR1 MGHRA, CDR2 YSYEKL. J gave up 8 bases and V 2 bases, and 16 bases lay outside the gene matches. This CDR3 comprises 17 residues.